The clone carrying this T cell receptor (beta chain) was seen repeatedly, ten times or more. No antigen is known for it. Looked up from germline, CDR1 is SGHAT and CDR2 is FQNNGV. The CDR3 extends over 15 amino acids. The ends lost 5 bases at V and 4 bases at J; junction bases unmatched: 10. This sample was taken from a study of T cells in Graves' hyperthyroidism and ophthalmopathy. Study-level information: Peripheral blood draws took place at initial diagnosis, ahead of any treatment. Study results and caveats: Most thyroid clonotypes that were expanded above 0.001 also turned up in blood.

A Clinical Activity Score of at least 3, a NOSPECS grade of at least 4 and a duration under 3 months were recorded in the ophthalmopathy patients. What was amplified from RNA transcripts were TCR beta CDR3 regions. TCR CDR3 regions were first amplified by RT-PCR with HTBI primers. TCRdb itself ran the multiplex PCR reads through MiXCR, one entry per CDR3 protein. Of about 400,000 distinct CDR3 sequences in the sample, more than 12% were seen once. The V call is TRBV11-2, the J call TRBJ1-2; 7 bases match TRBD1. The source of this sequence is a woman between 25 and 40 years old with Graves' ophthalmopathy. The sample comprised blood. The CDR3 nucleotides are TGTGCCAGCAGCACCGGGACAGAACACCTCTATGGCTACACCTTC. Translated: CASSTGTEHLYGYTF.